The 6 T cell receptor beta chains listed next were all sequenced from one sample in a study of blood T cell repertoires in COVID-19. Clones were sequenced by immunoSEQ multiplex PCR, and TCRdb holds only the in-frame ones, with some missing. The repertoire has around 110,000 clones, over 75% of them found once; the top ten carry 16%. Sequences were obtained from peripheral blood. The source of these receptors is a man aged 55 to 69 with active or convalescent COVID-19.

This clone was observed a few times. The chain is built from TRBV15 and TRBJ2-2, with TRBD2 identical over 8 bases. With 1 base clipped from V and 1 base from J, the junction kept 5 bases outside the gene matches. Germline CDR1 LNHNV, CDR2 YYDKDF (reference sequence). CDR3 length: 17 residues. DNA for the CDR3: TGTGCCACCAGCAGAGGAATCGGGACTAGGAACACCGGGGAGCTGTTTTTT. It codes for CATSRGIGTRNTGELFF.

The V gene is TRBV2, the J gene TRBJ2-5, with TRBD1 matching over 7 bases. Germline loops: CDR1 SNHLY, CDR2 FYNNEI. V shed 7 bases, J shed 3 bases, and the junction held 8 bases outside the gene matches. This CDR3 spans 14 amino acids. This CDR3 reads CASKTGTAEETQYF. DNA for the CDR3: TGTGCCAGCAAAACCGGGACAGCTGAAGAGACCCAGTACTTC.

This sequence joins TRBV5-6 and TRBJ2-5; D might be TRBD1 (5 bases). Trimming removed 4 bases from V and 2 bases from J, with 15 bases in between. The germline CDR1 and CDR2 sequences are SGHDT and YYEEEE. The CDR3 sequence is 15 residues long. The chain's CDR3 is CASSTAGHWQETQYF. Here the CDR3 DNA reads TGTGCCAGCAGCACCGCCGGACACTGGCAAGAGACCCAGTACTTC.

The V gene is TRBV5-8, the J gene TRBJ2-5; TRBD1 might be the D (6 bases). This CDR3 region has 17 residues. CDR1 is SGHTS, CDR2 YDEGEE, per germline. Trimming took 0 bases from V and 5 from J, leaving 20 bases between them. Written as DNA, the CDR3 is TGTGCCAGCAGCTTGGGCACAGGGTCTCTATTCATGGAGACCCAGTACTTC. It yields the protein CASSLGTGSLFMETQYF.

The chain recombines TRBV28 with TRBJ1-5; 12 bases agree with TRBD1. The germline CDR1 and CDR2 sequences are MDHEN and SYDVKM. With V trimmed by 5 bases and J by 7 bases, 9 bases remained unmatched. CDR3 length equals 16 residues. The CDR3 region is CASSLPGTGGGQPQHF. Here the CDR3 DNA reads TGTGCCAGCAGTCTCCCCGGGACAGGGGGCGGGCAGCCCCAGCATTTT.

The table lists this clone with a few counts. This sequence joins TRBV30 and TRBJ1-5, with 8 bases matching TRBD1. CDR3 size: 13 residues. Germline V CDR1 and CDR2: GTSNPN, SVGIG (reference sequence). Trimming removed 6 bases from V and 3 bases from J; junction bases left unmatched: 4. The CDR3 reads CACNRGNNQPQHF. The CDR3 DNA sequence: TGTGCCTGCAACAGGGGGAACAATCAGCCCCAGCATTTT.